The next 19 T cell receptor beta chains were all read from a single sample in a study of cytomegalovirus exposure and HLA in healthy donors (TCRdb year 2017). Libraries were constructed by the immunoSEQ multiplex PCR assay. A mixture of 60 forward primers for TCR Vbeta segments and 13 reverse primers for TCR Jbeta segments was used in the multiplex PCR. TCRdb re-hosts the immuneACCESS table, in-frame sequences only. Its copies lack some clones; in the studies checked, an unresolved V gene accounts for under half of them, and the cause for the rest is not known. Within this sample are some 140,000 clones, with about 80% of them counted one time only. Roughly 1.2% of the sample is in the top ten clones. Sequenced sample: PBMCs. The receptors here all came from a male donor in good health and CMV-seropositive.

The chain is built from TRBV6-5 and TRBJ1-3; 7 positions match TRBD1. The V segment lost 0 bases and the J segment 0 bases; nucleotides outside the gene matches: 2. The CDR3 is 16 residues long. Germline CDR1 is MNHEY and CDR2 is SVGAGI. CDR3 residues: CASSYSRTGSGNTIYF. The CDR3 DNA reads TGTGCCAGCAGTTACTCGAGGACAGGCTCTGGAAACACCATATATTTT.

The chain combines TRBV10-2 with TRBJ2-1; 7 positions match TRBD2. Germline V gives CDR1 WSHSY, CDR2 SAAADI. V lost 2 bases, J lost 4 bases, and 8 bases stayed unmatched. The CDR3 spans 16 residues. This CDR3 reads CASSEVGGGLYNEQFF. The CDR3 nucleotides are TGCGCCAGCAGTGAGGTTGGGGGGGGGTTATACAATGAGCAGTTCTTC.

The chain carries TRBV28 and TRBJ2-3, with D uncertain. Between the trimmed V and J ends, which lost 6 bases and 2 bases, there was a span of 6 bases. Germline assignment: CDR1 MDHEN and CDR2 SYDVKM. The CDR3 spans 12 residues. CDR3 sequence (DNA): TGTGCCAGCAGGGCAACCACAGATACGCAGTATTTT. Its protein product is CASRATTDTQYF.

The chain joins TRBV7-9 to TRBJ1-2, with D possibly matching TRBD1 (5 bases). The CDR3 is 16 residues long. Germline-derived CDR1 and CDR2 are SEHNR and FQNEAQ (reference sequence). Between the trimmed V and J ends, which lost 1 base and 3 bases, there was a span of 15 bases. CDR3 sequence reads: CASSLGGDGHHYGYTF. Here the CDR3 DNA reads TGTGCCAGCAGCTTAGGGGGGGACGGACACCACTATGGCTACACCTTC. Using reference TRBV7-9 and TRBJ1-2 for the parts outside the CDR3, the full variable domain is DTGVSQNPRHKITKRGQNVTFRCDPISEHNRLYWYRQTLGQGPEFLTYFQNEAQLEKSRLLSDRFSAERPKGSFSTLEIQRTEQGDSAMYLCASSLGGDGHHYGYTFGSGTRLTVV.

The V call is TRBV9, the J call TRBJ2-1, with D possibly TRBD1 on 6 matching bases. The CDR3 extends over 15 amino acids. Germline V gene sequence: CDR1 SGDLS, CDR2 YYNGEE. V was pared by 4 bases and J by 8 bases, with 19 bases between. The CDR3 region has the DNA TGTGCCAGCAGCAGCACTTACAGGGTTAGGGATGAGCAGTTCTTC. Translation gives CASSSTYRVRDEQFF.

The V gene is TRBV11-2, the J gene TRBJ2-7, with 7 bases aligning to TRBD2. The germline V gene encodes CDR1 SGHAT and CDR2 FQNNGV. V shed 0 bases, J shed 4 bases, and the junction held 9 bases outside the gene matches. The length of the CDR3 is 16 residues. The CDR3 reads CASSLEPRGRGYEQYF. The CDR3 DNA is TGTGCCAGCAGCTTAGAACCGCGCGGGAGAGGATACGAGCAGTACTTC.

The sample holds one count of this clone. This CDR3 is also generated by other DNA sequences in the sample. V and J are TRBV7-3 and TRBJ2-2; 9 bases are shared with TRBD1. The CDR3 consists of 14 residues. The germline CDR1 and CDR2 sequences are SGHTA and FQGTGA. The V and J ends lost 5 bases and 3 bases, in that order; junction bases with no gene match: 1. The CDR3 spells CASSRDRDTGELFF. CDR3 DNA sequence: TGTGCCAGCAGCAGGGACAGGGACACCGGGGAGCTGTTTTTT.

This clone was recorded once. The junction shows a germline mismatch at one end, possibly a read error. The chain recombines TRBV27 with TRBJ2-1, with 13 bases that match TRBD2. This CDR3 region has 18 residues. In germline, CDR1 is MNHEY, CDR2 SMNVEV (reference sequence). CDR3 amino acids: CANSLLLAGGPGYNEQFF. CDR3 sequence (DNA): TGTGCCAACAGTTTATTACTAGCGGGAGGGCCAGGGTACAATGAGCAGTTCTTC.

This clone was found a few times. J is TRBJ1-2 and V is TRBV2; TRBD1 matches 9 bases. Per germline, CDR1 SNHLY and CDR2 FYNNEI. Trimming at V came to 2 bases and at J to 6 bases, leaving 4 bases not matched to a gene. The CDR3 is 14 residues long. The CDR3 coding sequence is TGTGCCAGCAGTGAACAGACAGGGGGGGATGGCTACACCTTC. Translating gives CASSEQTGGDGYTF.

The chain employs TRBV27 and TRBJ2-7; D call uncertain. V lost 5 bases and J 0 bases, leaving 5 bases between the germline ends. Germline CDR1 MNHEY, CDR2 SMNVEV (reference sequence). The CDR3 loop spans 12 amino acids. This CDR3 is CASSPSSYEQYF. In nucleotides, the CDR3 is TGTGCCAGCAGTCCCAGCTCCTACGAGCAGTACTTC.

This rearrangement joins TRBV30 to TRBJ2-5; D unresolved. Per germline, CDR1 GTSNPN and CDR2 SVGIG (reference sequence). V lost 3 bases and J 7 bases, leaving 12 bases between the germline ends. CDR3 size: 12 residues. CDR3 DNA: TGTGCCTGGAGCAAACCCTCAGGGACCCAGTACTTC. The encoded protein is CAWSKPSGTQYF.

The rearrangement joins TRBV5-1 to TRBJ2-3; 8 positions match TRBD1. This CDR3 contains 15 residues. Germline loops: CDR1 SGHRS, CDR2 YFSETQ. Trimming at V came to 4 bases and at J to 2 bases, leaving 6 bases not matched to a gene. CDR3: CASSETGGSTDTQYF. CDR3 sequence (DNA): TGCGCCAGCAGCGAAACAGGGGGGTCCACAGATACGCAGTATTTT.

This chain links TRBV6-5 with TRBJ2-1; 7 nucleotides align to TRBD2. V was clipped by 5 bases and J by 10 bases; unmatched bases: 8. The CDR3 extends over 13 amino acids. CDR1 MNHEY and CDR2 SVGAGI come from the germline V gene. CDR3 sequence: CASSRSGGWEQFF. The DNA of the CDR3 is TGTGCCAGCAGTAGATCGGGAGGCTGGGAGCAGTTCTTC.

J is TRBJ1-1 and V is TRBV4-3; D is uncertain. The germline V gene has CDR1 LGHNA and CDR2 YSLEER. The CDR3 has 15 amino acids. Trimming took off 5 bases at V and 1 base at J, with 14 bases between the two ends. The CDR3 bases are TGCGCCAGCAGCTACGGGTCTGGCGAGAACACTGAAGCTTTCTTT. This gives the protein CASSYGSGENTEAFF.

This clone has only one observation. Here the CDR3 DNA reads TGTGCCAGCAGCTTAGTCCGGGCAGGGGCGGCAGATACGCAGTATTTT. Amino acids: CASSLVRAGAADTQYF. The chain is built from TRBV7-9 and TRBJ2-3; D is possibly TRBD1 (6 bases). With 1 base removed from V and 4 bases from J, the gap between germline ends came to 15 bases. Germline CDR1 is SEHNR and CDR2 is FQNEAQ (reference sequence). CDR3 length: 16 residues.

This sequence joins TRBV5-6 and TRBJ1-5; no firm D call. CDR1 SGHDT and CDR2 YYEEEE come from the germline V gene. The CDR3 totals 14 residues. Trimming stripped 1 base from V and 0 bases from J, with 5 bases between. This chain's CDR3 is CASSLSYSNQPQHF. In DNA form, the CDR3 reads TGTGCCAGCAGCTTGTCTTATAGCAATCAGCCCCAGCATTTT.

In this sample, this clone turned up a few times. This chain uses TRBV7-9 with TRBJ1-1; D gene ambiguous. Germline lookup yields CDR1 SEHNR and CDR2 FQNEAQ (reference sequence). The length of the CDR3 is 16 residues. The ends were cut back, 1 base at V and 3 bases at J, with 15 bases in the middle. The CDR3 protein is CASSLVLGEEDTEAFF. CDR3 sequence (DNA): TGTGCCAGCAGCTTAGTCCTTGGGGAGGAGGACACTGAAGCTTTCTTT.

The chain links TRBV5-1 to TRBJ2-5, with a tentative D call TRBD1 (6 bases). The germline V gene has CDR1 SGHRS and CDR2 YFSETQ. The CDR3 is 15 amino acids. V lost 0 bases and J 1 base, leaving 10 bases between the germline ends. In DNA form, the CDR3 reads TGCGCCAGCAGCTTGGTGGGACACCTCCAAGAGACCCAGTACTTC. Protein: CASSLVGHLQETQYF. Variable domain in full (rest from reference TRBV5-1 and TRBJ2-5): KAGVTQTPRYLIKTRGQQVTLSCSPISGHRSVSWYQQTPGQGLQFLFEYFSETQRNKGNFPGRFSGRQFSNSRSEMNVSTLELGDSALYLCASSLVGHLQETQYFGPGTRLLVL.

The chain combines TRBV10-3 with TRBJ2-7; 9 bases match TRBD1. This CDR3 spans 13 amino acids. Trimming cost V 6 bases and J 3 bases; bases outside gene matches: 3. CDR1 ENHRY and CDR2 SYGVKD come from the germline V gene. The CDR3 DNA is TGTGCCATCAGCCCGGGACAGGGCTACGAGCAGTACTTC. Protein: CAISPGQGYEQYF.